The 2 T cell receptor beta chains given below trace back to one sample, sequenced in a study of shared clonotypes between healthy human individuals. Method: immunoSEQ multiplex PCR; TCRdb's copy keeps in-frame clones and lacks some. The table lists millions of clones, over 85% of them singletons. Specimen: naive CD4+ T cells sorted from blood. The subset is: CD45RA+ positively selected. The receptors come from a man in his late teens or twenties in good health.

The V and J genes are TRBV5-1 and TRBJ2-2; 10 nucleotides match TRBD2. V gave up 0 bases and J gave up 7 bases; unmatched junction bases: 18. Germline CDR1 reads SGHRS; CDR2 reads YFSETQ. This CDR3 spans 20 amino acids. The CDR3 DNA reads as TGCGCCAGCAGCTTGGAACGCGTTTCGTCGGGTCTAGCGGGGGTCGGGGAGCTGTTTTTT. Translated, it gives CASSLERVSSGLAGVGELFF. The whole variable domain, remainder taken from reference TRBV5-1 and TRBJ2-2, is KAGVTQTPRYLIKTRGQQVTLSCSPISGHRSVSWYQQTPGQGLQFLFEYFSETQRNKGNFPGRFSGRQFSNSRSEMNVSTLELGDSALYLCASSLERVSSGLAGVGELFFGEGSRLTVL.

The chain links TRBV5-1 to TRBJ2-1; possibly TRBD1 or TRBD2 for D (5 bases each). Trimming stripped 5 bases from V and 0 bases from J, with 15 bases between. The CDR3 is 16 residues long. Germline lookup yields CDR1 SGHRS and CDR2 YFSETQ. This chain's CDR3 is CASSRSGTSSYNEQFF. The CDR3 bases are TGCGCCAGCAGTCGCTCCGGGACCAGCTCCTACAATGAGCAGTTCTTC.